The 15 T cell receptor beta chains below were found in one sample sequenced in a study of Ad26.COV2.S vaccination and SARS-CoV-2 variants. Clones were read by immunoSEQ multiplex PCR, and TCRdb kept only the in-frame ones, dropping some. The sample holds 250,000 or so clones; roughly 89% are singletons and the top ten take under 3%. Treatment specified: approximately 18 received Ad26.COV2.S at low or high dose, single or two shots; 5 received placebo; per-sample allocation not given. At day 63 after the first vaccine or placebo injection, samples were drawn. This sample comprised peripheral blood, obtained in a trial of Ad26.COV2.S vaccine versus placebo. All receptors come from a person aged 18-60 years who received the Ad26.COV2.S COVID-19 vaccine or a placebo.

This clone was detected ten times or more. This CDR3 reads CAWIRDRVLSGNTIYF. The CDR3 DNA reads TGTGCCTGGATACGCGACAGGGTCCTTTCAGGAAACACCATATATTTT. The chain carries TRBV30 and TRBJ1-3; 7 bases fit TRBD1. V was pared by 4 bases and J by 4 bases, with 13 bases of the junction left unmatched. Germline V gene sequence: CDR1 GTSNPN, CDR2 SVGIG (reference sequence). The CDR3 loop spans 16 amino acids.

The V gene is TRBV19, the J gene TRBJ2-6; D is unresolved. The V gene's germline CDR1 is LNHDA and CDR2 SQIVND (reference sequence). This CDR3 region has 15 residues. Trimming removed 5 bases at V and 2 bases at J, with 10 bases between. CDR3 amino acids: CASSLDRPGANVLTF. The CDR3 DNA reads TGTGCCAGTAGTCTTGACCGGCCTGGGGCCAACGTCCTGACTTTC.

CDR3 region: CASRPRDTRGYGYTF. Written as DNA, the CDR3 is TGTGCCAGCAGACCCAGGGACACCCGAGGCTATGGCTACACCTTC. This chain joins TRBV6-5 and TRBJ1-2; D is perhaps TRBD1 (6 bases). Germline-derived CDR1 and CDR2 are MNHEY and SVGAGI. V lost 6 bases and J 4 bases, leaving 18 bases between the germline ends. The CDR3 spans 15 residues.

The V call is TRBV19, the J call TRBJ2-7; possible D gene TRBD2, 5 bases. The CDR3 is 13 amino acids. Trimming took 3 bases from V and 2 from J, leaving 8 bases between them. CDR1 LNHDA and CDR2 SQIVND come from the germline V gene (reference sequence). The CDR3 DNA reads as TGTGCCAGTAGTATTTCCGGGACCTACGAGCAGTACTTC. Translating gives CASSISGTYEQYF.

The gene calls are TRBV19 and TRBJ1-1; D not certain. V was trimmed by 0 bases and J by 9 bases, leaving 8 bases between them. The germline V gene encodes CDR1 LNHDA and CDR2 SQIVND (reference sequence). CDR3 length: 12 residues. CDR3 nucleotides: TGTGCCAGTAGTATAGAAGGCCCGAAAGCTTTCTTT. Its translation: CASSIEGPKAFF.

The CDR3 protein is CASSLYRTSGGPYEQYF. In DNA form, the CDR3 reads TGTGCCAGCAGCTTGTACCGGACTAGCGGGGGACCTTACGAGCAGTACTTC. The chain uses TRBV5-4 and TRBJ2-7, with 13 nucleotides matching TRBD2. This CDR3 is 17 amino acids long. CDR1 SGHNT and CDR2 YYREEE come from the germline V gene (reference sequence). After removal of 1 base from V and 4 bases from J, the junction contained 8 bases not matched to a gene.

The CDR3 loop reads CASSQLGFGNTGELFF. The CDR3 DNA follows: TGTGCCAGCAGTCAGCTAGGGTTTGGGAACACCGGGGAGCTGTTTTTT. V is TRBV27 and J is TRBJ2-2; D is unclear. Trimming took off 5 bases at V and 1 base at J, with 14 bases between the two ends. The CDR3 is made up of 16 amino acids. Germline V CDR1 and CDR2: MNHEY, SMNVEV (reference sequence).

The genes are TRBV7-2 and TRBJ1-2; the D gene is possibly TRBD1 (5 bases). This CDR3 spans 16 amino acids. Germline values: CDR1 SGHTA, CDR2 FQGNSA. Trimming cost V 1 base and J 8 bases, with 20 bases left between them. CDR3 sequence: CASSLGGGGPKWGYTF. Written as DNA, the CDR3 is TGTGCCAGCAGCTTAGGAGGTGGGGGTCCGAAATGGGGCTACACCTTC.

The genes are TRBV5-5 and TRBJ2-7, with D possibly matching TRBD1 (5 bases). The CDR3 consists of 13 residues. The V and J ends lost 3 bases and 0 bases respectively, with 7 bases between them. From germline, CDR1 is SGHKS and CDR2 YYEKEE (reference sequence). The CDR3 coding sequence is TGTGCCAGCAGCTGGCAGGGCTCCTACGAGCAGTACGTC. This gives the protein CASSWQGSYEQYV.

The rearrangement uses TRBV6-5 and TRBJ2-5; D is unclear. The V gene lost 8 bases and the J gene lost 2 bases, with 3 bases spanning the gap. This CDR3 spans 10 amino acids. Germline CDR1 reads MNHEY; CDR2 reads SVGAGI. The CDR3 reads CASQQETQYF. CDR3 nucleotide sequence: TGTGCCAGCCAACAAGAGACCCAGTACTTC.

The table lists this clone with a few counts. The CDR3 protein is CSASLANEKLFF. The CDR3 coding sequence is TGCAGTGCTAGTCTCGCTAATGAAAAACTGTTTTTT. This chain connects TRBV20-1 to TRBJ1-4; no firm D call. There are 12 residues in the CDR3. CDR1 and CDR2 (germline): DFQATT, SNEGSKA (reference sequence). The V gene lost 3 bases and the J gene lost 3 bases, with 5 bases spanning the gap.

V and J are TRBV25-1 and TRBJ2-7, with unresolved D. Germline CDR1 and CDR2: MGHDK and SYGVNS. CDR3 length: 12 residues. V shed 5 bases and J shed 1 base, with 6 bases lying between them. CDR3 residues: CASSLRSYEQYF. CDR3 DNA: TGTGCCAGCAGTTTACGGTCCTACGAGCAGTACTTC.

The rearrangement joins TRBV7-8 to TRBJ1-1, with a possible D match to TRBD1 (5 bases). Trimming stripped 5 bases from V and 7 bases from J, with 11 bases between. Germline values: CDR1 SGHVS, CDR2 FQNEAQ. The CDR3 contains 12 residues. This chain's CDR3 is CASSPGGSEAFF. CDR3 coding DNA: TGTGCCAGCAGCCCGGGGGGGAGTGAAGCTTTCTTT.

This clone has ten or more counts. V and J are TRBV19 and TRBJ2-1, with 10 bases lining up with TRBD2. V shed 4 bases and J 8 bases; nucleotides not matched to a gene: 11. The germline CDR1 and CDR2 sequences are LNHDA and SQIVND (reference sequence). This CDR3 is built from 16 residues. This chain's CDR3 is CASSTLERGGNDEQFF. In DNA form, the CDR3 reads TGTGCCAGTAGTACCCTGGAGCGGGGGGGCAATGATGAGCAGTTCTTC.

The chain has TRBV21-1 and TRBJ1-2; the table calls TRBD1, which could not be checked here. TRBV21-1 has pseudogene status. There are 15 residues in the CDR3. CDR3 coding DNA: TGTGCTAGCAGCATACTTGGACAGGGGGTTGATGGCTACACCTTC. Protein sequence: CASSILGQGVDGYTF.